This T cell receptor beta chain was sequenced for a study of regulatory T cells in long-lasting Graves disease (dated by TCRdb to the early 2020s). For context, the study as a whole: In the newly diagnosed Graves' disease group, patients had been taking antithyroid drugs for less than 3 months. This study used TCR sequencing and RNA sequencing of peripheral blood to compare persistent Graves' disease patients against newly diagnosed Graves' disease patients. The study was conducted in China and was registered as a clinical trial. A total of 33 samples underwent TCR sequencing: roughly 13 from persistent and roughly 20 from newly diagnosed Graves' disease patients.

For this clonotype: Its cognate antigen has yet to be identified. The sample holds no much larger clone one base away, and base qualities are not on file.

Preparation of the library involved multiplex PCR. The instrument given in TCRdb is Illumina HiSeq 4000. CDR3 regions were amplified by Arm-PCR with iRepertoire HTBI primers to construct TCR beta libraries. Before sequencing, the PCR products went through gel purification. The authors' analysis ran thus. Across samples, roughly 60 TRBV and approximately 15 TRBJ segments were identified and used for gene usage analysis of CDR3 amino acid clonotypes. COPE and FqMerger were used to merge the filtered high-quality paired reads into contigs. BLAST was used to align contigs to the IMGT TRBV, TRBD and TRBJ reference genes, and CDR3 was defined following IMGT. Any clonotype with a frequency above 0.1% was classified as a highly expanded clone. Shannon entropy served as the measure of repertoire diversity, while the Gini coefficient captured V-J evenness. A clonotype was considered public if more than one individual shared it. TCRdb trimmed the raw reads at Q25, called clones with MiXCR and kept productive beta chains. For every CDR3 protein sequence, its rows merge into one entry that carries the most common genes and DNA. None of the V and J calls come from the authors' own analysis; TCRdb made them. The sample data list 450,000 to 650,000 distinct CDR3 sequences, and 15% to 20% of these were observed just once. In total, the top ten clones hold roughly 25% of the sample.

The junction shows trimming of 4 bases on V and 4 bases on J, and the gene matches do not reach 10 bases of it. CDR1 and CDR2, looked up from the germline V gene, are SGHNT and YENEEA. The CDR3 spans 16 residues, from the cysteine through the phenylalanine. The only DNA kept is the CDR3, 48 bases in frame from the first base. The time point label on this specimen signifies: newly diagnosed GD, antithyroid drugs for less than 3 months. For both TCR sequencing and RNA sequencing, RNA was extracted from PBMCs in TRIzol. The diagnosis of Graves' disease followed American Thyroid Association guidelines. The patients came from an endocrinology department in Xi'an, China. Each patient gave about 9.1 milliliters of peripheral blood, collected in an EDTA anticoagulant tube. Ficoll Paque Plus density gradient separation was used to isolate PBMCs, and no further T cell sorting was done. An Agilent 2100 Bioanalyzer and agarose gel were used to check RNA quality, and a NanoDrop 2000 was used to measure RNA concentration.

The investigation overall reported the following: Lower TCR Shannon entropy and fewer highly expanded clones were observed in persistent Graves' disease patients than in newly diagnosed patients, which suggested clonal expansion. The authors noted that the small sample size was a limitation that may lower accuracy. Only the TCR beta chain was sequenced and analyzed. More public clonotypes were shared among persistent patients (roughly 2,700) than among newly diagnosed patients (just under 1,000). Preferential use of TRBV28, TRBJ1-2 and TRBJ2-5 was observed in persistent disease, whereas TRBV20-1 and TRBJ2-1 were favored in newly diagnosed disease. Only peripheral blood was studied, because thyroid tissue, the primary lesion, was inaccessible.

This same sample was also taken into another study, of T cells in Graves' hyperthyroidism and ophthalmopathy. The second investigation adds: Graves' hyperthyroidism was defined as stable when no progression to ophthalmopathy occurred over 18 months of follow-up. Hyperthyroidism patients were newly diagnosed, with disease duration under 2 months, and aged 18 to 65 years. Any patient with an uncontrolled infection, another autoimmune disease, pregnancy or lactation was excluded. Diagnoses were based on clinical symptoms, serum thyroxine and TRAb, thyroid ultrasound and orbital computed tomography. For the first round of RT-PCR on the TCR CDR3, the HTBI primer set was used together with the Qiagen OneStep RT-PCR kit. Most expanded thyroid clonotypes (frequency above 0.001) were also found in blood, which suggests that blood repertoires may mirror thyroid immune responses. A model built on a 13 V-J signature distinguished ophthalmopathy from stable hyperthyroidism, reaching around 87% sensitivity and around 81% specificity in cross-validation and 80%/75% in testing. During validation, the model predicted progression to ophthalmopathy a median of approximately 7 months ahead of onset, with approximately 70% sensitivity and around 73% specificity. TCR V-J signatures able to tell the groups apart were searched for in a discovery cohort of some 97 patients, of whom roughly 42 had Graves' ophthalmopathy and under 65 had stable Graves' hyperthyroidism. Whether ophthalmopathy could be predicted prospectively was tested in an independent validation cohort made up of roughly 19 hyperthyroidism patients plus 17 patients who later progressed to ophthalmopathy. For training and testing, the 80 to 100 patients in the discovery cohort were randomly divided in a 7:3 ratio. Thyroid tissue and blood T-cell repertoires from six Graves' hyperthyroidism patients were also compared in the study. Once sampling was done, hyperthyroidism patients were given methimazole at a starting dose of 30 mg daily, whereas ophthalmopathy patients were given high-dose intravenous methylprednisolone. Libraries were constructed in a second round of multiplex PCR, after which size selection and purification were performed. The libraries were sequenced on an Illumina HiSeq2000 using paired-end 100 bp reads. Raw data were processed with SOAPnuke, discarding reads with adapters, uncalled bases, mean Phred below 15, or no exact constant-primer or identifier match. COPE v1.2.5 was used to merge the high-quality paired reads, and each unique nucleotide sequence was defined as a clonotype. Clonotypes were aligned to IMGT TRBV, TRBD and TRBJ reference segments using MiTCR v1.1. The analysis included only V-J combinations with a frequency above 0.0001, which together covered 99% to 99.2% of the repertoires. The TCS score was defined as F50 (clonal expansion) divided by E x V (chaos), with BLOSUM62-based TCRdist calculated between CDR3 peptides within each V-J. Welch's t-statistics and random forest reduced roughly 500 V-J features to 13, which were used in a naive Bayes classifier (R e1071). No statistical method was used to fix the sample size in advance, and group allocation was not hidden from the investigators. The paper describes TCR Vbeta CDR3 sequencing of fewer than 150 peripheral blood samples, made up of under 50 ophthalmopathy patients, some 80 hyperthyroidism patients and 17 progressor patients.

Sequencing was performed on peripheral blood mononuclear cells (PBMCs), taken at new diagnosis, from a patient treated with antithyroid drugs. The chain joins TRBV11-3 to TRBJ2-7, with 10 junctional bases fitting TRBD1. This sequence was found in a woman aged 35 to 59 with Graves disease. Donor details come from another sample of the same person, matched by shared clones. At the DNA level, the sequence is TGTGCCAGCAGCTCATCCCTCGACAGGGGGCCGTACGAGCAGTACTTC. Its protein is CASSSSLDRGPYEQYF.